Listed below are T cell receptor beta chains from one sample, sequenced in a study of blood T cell repertoires in COVID-19. This table comes from immunoSEQ multiplex PCR, and its TCRdb copy is limited to in-frame clones, with some not included. Of around 31,000 clones in the sample, roughly 89% were seen once. The sequenced material came from peripheral blood. These receptors came from a man aged 80 or over with acute or convalescent COVID-19. The CDR3 runs from the conserved cysteine through the conserved F or W. Fields, in order: CDR3 DNA, CDR3 protein, clone size, D gene, V gene, J gene. A D gene is named only where the DNA matches it firmly. A clone size is listed for some rows: how often the clone was seen (once, few, many), or a class if it is expanded.

CDR3 DNA: TGTGCCAGCAGCACCGGGACTAGCGGGAGTCTCGATGAGCAGTTCTTC
CDR3 protein: CASSTGTSGSLDEQFF
clone size: -
D gene: TRBD2
V gene: TRBV5-6
J gene: TRBJ2-1

CDR3 DNA: TGTGCCAGCAGTTTACTCGGGGTCGGAGCGGGACACGAGCAGTTCTTC
CDR3 protein: CASSLLGVGAGHEQFF
clone size: -
D gene: -
V gene: TRBV28
J gene: TRBJ2-1

CDR3 DNA: TGCGCCAGCAGCCCTTACCCGGGACAAAGAGGAAACACCATATATTTT
CDR3 protein: CASSPYPGQRGNTIYF
clone size: -
D gene: -
V gene: TRBV4-1
J gene: TRBJ1-3

CDR3 DNA: TGTGCCAGCACTAGGGGGCCCACCGGGGAGCTGTTTTTT
CDR3 protein: CASTRGPTGELFF
clone size: -
D gene: TRBD1
V gene: TRBV28
J gene: TRBJ2-2

CDR3 DNA: TGTGCCAGCAGCCAAATGATAGGGGTATCAGAGCAGTTCTTC
CDR3 protein: CASSQMIGVSEQFF
clone size: -
D gene: -
V gene: TRBV7-2
J gene: TRBJ2-1

CDR3 DNA: TGTGCCACCAGTGAAGTGACGGGGGCCGGGGGGAACGAGCAGTACTTC
CDR3 protein: CATSEVTGAGGNEQYF
clone size: -
D gene: -
V gene: TRBV24-1
J gene: TRBJ2-7

CDR3 DNA: TGTGCCAGCAGCCCGGGTTGGACTGAAGCTTTCTTT
CDR3 protein: CASSPGWTEAFF
clone size: -
D gene: -
V gene: TRBV11-2
J gene: TRBJ1-1

CDR3 DNA: TGTGCCACCAGTGATCCAGCGGGGGGCACAGATACGCAGTATTTT
CDR3 protein: CATSDPAGGTDTQYF
clone size: -
D gene: TRBD2
V gene: TRBV24-1
J gene: TRBJ2-3

CDR3 DNA: TGTGCCAGCAGTGAAGGGGGACAGGTATATTCACCCCTCCACTTT
CDR3 protein: CASSEGGQVYSPLHF
clone size: -
D gene: TRBD1
V gene: TRBV2
J gene: TRBJ1-6

CDR3 DNA: TGTGCCAGCAGCTTCGGGGGAACCTACGAGCAGTACTTC
CDR3 protein: CASSFGGTYEQYF
clone size: -
D gene: -
V gene: TRBV11-2
J gene: TRBJ2-7

CDR3 DNA: TGTGCCAGCAGCTTAATCGGGGGCGGGAGTTATACGCAGTATTTT
CDR3 protein: CASSLIGGGSYTQYF
clone size: few
D gene: -
V gene: TRBV7-2
J gene: TRBJ2-3

CDR3 DNA: TGTGCCACCAGTGAACCCGGGACTAGCCGTGATGAGCAGTTCTTC
CDR3 protein: CATSEPGTSRDEQFF
clone size: -
D gene: TRBD2
V gene: TRBV24-1
J gene: TRBJ2-1

CDR3 DNA: TGTGCCAGCAACCTCATTGCGGGGATCGAGGAGACCCAGTACTTC
CDR3 protein: CASNLIAGIEETQYF
clone size: -
D gene: -
V gene: TRBV2
J gene: TRBJ2-5

CDR3 DNA: TGCGCCAGCAGCTTGGGAAGCGGAACTAGCACAGATACGCAGTATTTT
CDR3 protein: CASSLGSGTSTDTQYF
clone size: -
D gene: -
V gene: TRBV5-1
J gene: TRBJ2-3

CDR3 DNA: TGCGCCAGCAGTCCATCGCCTTTTCAGCGGGAGGTCCCTATGACCTACGAGCAGTACTTC
CDR3 protein: CASSPSPFQREVPMTYEQYF
clone size: -
D gene: TRBD2
V gene: TRBV10-1
J gene: TRBJ2-7

CDR3 DNA: TGCGCCAGCAGCTTGTTAGCGGGAGGGCCAAGCTCCTACAATGAGCAGTTCTTC
CDR3 protein: CASSLLAGGPSSYNEQFF
clone size: -
D gene: TRBD2
V gene: TRBV5-1
J gene: TRBJ2-1

CDR3 DNA: TGCGCCAGCAGCCAAGATGAATGGAGGGAGGAGGTTGAGCAGTTCTTC
CDR3 protein: CASSQDEWREEVEQFF
clone size: -
D gene: -
V gene: TRBV4-1
J gene: TRBJ2-1

CDR3 DNA: TGCGCCAGCAGCCTAGGGACTACCTACGAGCAGTACTTC
CDR3 protein: CASSLGTTYEQYF
clone size: -
D gene: TRBD2
V gene: TRBV5-1
J gene: TRBJ2-7

CDR3 DNA: TGTGCCAGCAGTGAAATCGGCCTAGCGGGATATGCAGATACGCAGTATTTT
CDR3 protein: CASSEIGLAGYADTQYF
clone size: -
D gene: TRBD2
V gene: TRBV6-1
J gene: TRBJ2-3

CDR3 DNA: TGTGCCAGCAGCTTAGGGCGGGACTTTTCGGGCACAGATACGCAGTATTTT
CDR3 protein: CASSLGRDFSGTDTQYF
clone size: -
D gene: -
V gene: TRBV7-8
J gene: TRBJ2-3

CDR3 DNA: TGTGCCAGCAGCGTAGCGGGAGCGGGCTCCTACAATGAGCAGTTCTTC
CDR3 protein: CASSVAGAGSYNEQFF
clone size: few
D gene: -
V gene: TRBV9
J gene: TRBJ2-1

CDR3 DNA: TGCGCCAGCAGCACCTCCGGTCGGGATACGCAGTATTTT
CDR3 protein: CASSTSGRDTQYF
clone size: -
D gene: -
V gene: TRBV5-1
J gene: TRBJ2-3

CDR3 DNA: TGTGCCGTCGGGACAGACCAAGAGACCCAGTACTTC
CDR3 protein: CAVGTDQETQYF
clone size: -
D gene: TRBD1
V gene: TRBV10-3
J gene: TRBJ2-5

CDR3 DNA: TGTGCCAGCAGCGGAGATGTCTATGGCTACACCTTC
CDR3 protein: CASSGDVYGYTF
clone size: -
D gene: -
V gene: TRBV3-1/TRBV3-2
J gene: TRBJ1-2

CDR3 DNA: TGTGCCAGTTTAGACGGCGGGTATGGCTACACCTTC
CDR3 protein: CASLDGGYGYTF
clone size: -
D gene: -
V gene: TRBV6-4
J gene: TRBJ1-2

CDR3 DNA: TGCGCCAGCAGCCCCCCCCGGGACTGGGAGACCCAGTACTTC
CDR3 protein: CASSPPRDWETQYF
clone size: -
D gene: -
V gene: TRBV5-1
J gene: TRBJ2-5

CDR3 DNA: TGTGCCAGCAGTGATATCGGCAATGAGCAGTTCTTC
CDR3 protein: CASSDIGNEQFF
clone size: -
D gene: -
V gene: TRBV6-4
J gene: TRBJ2-1

CDR3 DNA: TGCGCCAGCAGCCAAGAGGGAGGGGTAAACTCCTACAATGAGCAGTTCTTC
CDR3 protein: CASSQEGGVNSYNEQFF
clone size: -
D gene: TRBD2
V gene: TRBV4-1
J gene: TRBJ2-1

CDR3 DNA: TGTGCCAGCAGTTTGGGGGGGCCAGATACGCAGTATTTT
CDR3 protein: CASSLGGPDTQYF
clone size: -
D gene: -
V gene: TRBV28
J gene: TRBJ2-3

CDR3 DNA: TGTGCCAGCCTCTCGGGGCAGGGGACCTCCTACTATGGCTACACCTTC
CDR3 protein: CASLSGQGTSYYGYTF
clone size: -
D gene: -
V gene: TRBV28
J gene: TRBJ1-2

CDR3 DNA: TGCGCCAGCAGCTTCGACGGGGGAGGAAACTACAATGAGCAGTTCTTC
CDR3 protein: CASSFDGGGNYNEQFF
clone size: -
D gene: -
V gene: TRBV5-1
J gene: TRBJ2-1

CDR3 DNA: TGTGCCTGGAGTGCAGGTTACCAAGAGACCCAGTACTTC
CDR3 protein: CAWSAGYQETQYF
clone size: -
D gene: -
V gene: TRBV30
J gene: TRBJ2-5

CDR3 DNA: TGCGCCAGCAGCGCCTTTAGCGGGGGCTCCTACAATGAGCAGTTCTTC
CDR3 protein: CASSAFSGGSYNEQFF
clone size: -
D gene: TRBD2
V gene: TRBV5-1
J gene: TRBJ2-1

CDR3 DNA: TGTGCCAGCAGCAGACAGTCTAACTATGGCTACACCTTC
CDR3 protein: CASSRQSNYGYTF
clone size: few
D gene: -
V gene: TRBV11-3
J gene: TRBJ1-2

CDR3 DNA: TGCGCCAGCAGCACTGACAGGGGGGTCTCCTACGAGCAGTACTTC
CDR3 protein: CASSTDRGVSYEQYF
clone size: -
D gene: TRBD1
V gene: TRBV5-1
J gene: TRBJ2-7

CDR3 DNA: TGTGCCAGCAGTCGGGACAGTGGAAACACCATATATTTT
CDR3 protein: CASSRDSGNTIYF
clone size: -
D gene: TRBD1
V gene: TRBV3-1/TRBV3-2
J gene: TRBJ1-3

CDR3 DNA: TGTGCCAGCGGATTAGCGGGAGCGGCAGATACGCAGTATTTT
CDR3 protein: CASGLAGAADTQYF
clone size: once
D gene: TRBD2
V gene: TRBV9
J gene: TRBJ2-3

CDR3 DNA: TGTGCCAGCAGAAAACAAGGAGGGCGAGGCTACACCTTC
CDR3 protein: CASRKQGGRGYTF
clone size: -
D gene: -
V gene: TRBV5-4
J gene: TRBJ1-2

CDR3 DNA: TGTGCCAGCTCACCACCCAGCGGTCAAGTAGGCTACACCTTC
CDR3 protein: CASSPPSGQVGYTF
clone size: once
D gene: -
V gene: TRBV18
J gene: TRBJ1-2

CDR3 DNA: TGTGCCAGCTCACCGGGACAGGTCCCCTACGAGCAGTACTTC
CDR3 protein: CASSPGQVPYEQYF
clone size: -
D gene: TRBD1
V gene: TRBV18
J gene: TRBJ2-7

CDR3 DNA: TGCGCCAGCAGCTTGGTAGGGGGCAACTATGGCTACACCTTC
CDR3 protein: CASSLVGGNYGYTF
clone size: few
D gene: TRBD1
V gene: TRBV5-1
J gene: TRBJ1-2

CDR3 DNA: TGCGCCAGCAGCCCCCACGGCGGGACAGCCGATACCTCCTACAATGAGCAGTTCTTC
CDR3 protein: CASSPHGGTADTSYNEQFF
clone size: -
D gene: -
V gene: TRBV4-1
J gene: TRBJ2-1

CDR3 DNA: TGTGCCAGCTCACTACAGGGTGTGGGTGAAAAACTGTTTTTT
CDR3 protein: CASSLQGVGEKLFF
clone size: -
D gene: -
V gene: TRBV18
J gene: TRBJ1-4

CDR3 DNA: TGTGCCAGTAGTCCCCTACACACAGGGGGGCGCACCGGGGAGCTGTTTTTT
CDR3 protein: CASSPLHTGGRTGELFF
clone size: -
D gene: TRBD1
V gene: TRBV19
J gene: TRBJ2-2

CDR3 DNA: TGTGCCAGCAGCGTAGTTCCCGCCGGGGAGCTGTTTTTT
CDR3 protein: CASSVVPAGELFF
clone size: once
D gene: -
V gene: TRBV9
J gene: TRBJ2-2

CDR3 DNA: TGTGCTAGTGGTTTGCATATCACGGCAGGGAACAATCAGCCCCAGCATTTT
CDR3 protein: CASGLHITAGNNQPQHF
clone size: -
D gene: -
V gene: TRBV12-5
J gene: TRBJ1-5

CDR3 DNA: TGTGCCAGCAGCGTAGCACCTGTTCAGGGGACTAGCGGGAGTCGGGCCTACAATGAGCAGTTCTTC
CDR3 protein: CASSVAPVQGTSGSRAYNEQFF
clone size: -
D gene: TRBD2
V gene: TRBV9
J gene: TRBJ2-1